The 30 T cell receptor beta chains reported below all come from one sample, sequenced in a study of T cells in Graves' hyperthyroidism and ophthalmopathy (dated by TCRdb to the late 2010s). Library creation used multiplex PCR. Instrument used: Illumina HiSeq 2000. Amplification of TCR beta CDR3 regions was carried out from RNA transcripts. For the first round of RT-PCR on the TCR CDR3, the HTBI primer set was used together with the Qiagen OneStep RT-PCR kit. TCRdb ran its own pipeline on the public reads, namely fastp trimming at Q25 and MiXCR clone calling, and kept in-frame beta chains. All rows with the same CDR3 protein become a single entry with the most common DNA and genes. This sample lists hundreds of thousands of distinct CDR3 sequences; approximately 15% were detected once. The ten largest clones add up to 10% of the sample. Sample: blood. The origin of the receptors is a woman aged 18-29 years with Graves' hyperthyroidism.

Many counts were recorded for this clonotype. The rearrangement uses TRBV2 and TRBJ2-1; D possibly corresponds to TRBD2 (6 bases). In germline, CDR1 is SNHLY, CDR2 FYNNEI. V lost 7 bases to trimming and J lost 5 bases, with 15 bases between them. The CDR3 sequence is 14 residues long. The CDR3 DNA reads as TGTGCCAGCAAGCTAACTAGCTATGACAATGAGCAGTTCTTC. Translating gives CASKLTSYDNEQFF.

The chain is built from TRBV19 and TRBJ2-3; TRBD2 agrees at 8 bases. The CDR3 covers 17 residues. The ends lost 5 bases at V and 0 bases at J; junction bases unmatched: 10. From germline, CDR1 is LNHDA and CDR2 SQIVND (reference sequence). The CDR3 here is CASSAGGGPPSTDTQYF. The CDR3 DNA is TGTGCCAGTAGTGCGGGAGGAGGCCCTCCTAGCACAGATACGCAGTATTTT.

The table lists this clonotype with many counts. One end of the junction is discordant with germline, which a read error may explain. The chain has TRBV6-1 and TRBJ1-1, with D tentatively TRBD1 (5 bases). The CDR3 contains 12 residues. Germline lookup yields CDR1 MNHNS and CDR2 SASEGT. CDR3 nucleotides: TGTGCCAGCAGGGAAGGGACGGCTGAAGCTTTCTTT. Protein: CASREGTAEAFF.

J is TRBJ2-5 and V is TRBV5-6; D gene uncertain. Trimming removed 4 bases from V and 2 bases from J, with 15 bases in between. The CDR3 loop spans 15 amino acids. Germline V gives CDR1 SGHDT, CDR2 YYEEEE. The CDR3 sequence is CASSHTPSPQETQYF. In DNA form, the CDR3 reads TGTGCCAGCAGCCATACCCCCTCGCCGCAAGAGACCCAGTACTTC.

This clonotype was seen a handful of times. A much larger clonotype is one base distant, so this may be a read error. The missing conserved phenylalanine or tryptophan at the end of this CDR3 makes a read error likely. The chain employs TRBV27 and TRBJ2-1; TRBD2 matches 10 bases. Trimming at V came to 2 bases and at J to 8 bases, leaving 9 bases not matched to a gene. This CDR3 has 16 amino acids. Per the germline V gene, CDR1 is MNHEY and CDR2 is SMNVEV (reference sequence). The CDR3 reads CASSLISSGSRHEQFL. The CDR3 DNA reads TGTGCCAGCAGTTTAATATCTAGCGGGAGTAGACATGAGCAGTTCCTC.

At least ten counts were recorded for this clonotype. Compared with germline, one end of the junction differs, possibly owing to a read error. The chain is built from TRBV5-1 and TRBJ1-5; 8 bases are a match to TRBD1. Germline V CDR1 and CDR2: SGHRS, YFSETQ. The CDR3 sequence is 14 residues long. DNA for the CDR3: TGTGCCAGCAGCCTTGGGACAGGTAATCAGCCCCAGCATTTT. Amino acids: CASSLGTGNQPQHF.

The sample holds a few counts of this clonotype. This sequence joins TRBV6-1 and TRBJ2-7; D uncertain. Germline V CDR1 and CDR2: MNHNS, SASEGT. Trimming took off 6 bases at V and 2 bases at J, with 14 bases between the two ends. The length of the CDR3 is 14 residues. The CDR3 loop reads CASSKEGYTYEQYF. The CDR3 DNA reads TGTGCCAGCAGCAAAGAAGGATATACCTACGAGCAGTACTTC.

V usage is TRBV10-2 and J usage is TRBJ2-7; D is perhaps TRBD2 (5 bases). The CDR3 runs 13 residues. CDR1 and CDR2 (germline): WSHSY, SAAADI. Trimming shortened V by 0 bases and J by 4 bases, and 7 bases separated the two germline ends. The CDR3 region has the DNA TGCGCCAGCAGTGAGTCTGAGGGTTACGAGCAGTACTTC. It is translated as CASSESEGYEQYF.

This clonotype was seen repeatedly, ten times or more. The V call is TRBV30, the J call TRBJ2-7; weak D call: TRBD2 (5 bases). The V end lost 2 bases, the J end lost 1 base, and 9 bases lay between the germline ends. CDR3 length: 13 amino acids. Germline assignment: CDR1 GTSNPN and CDR2 SVGIG (reference sequence). Here the CDR3 DNA reads TGTGCCTGGAGTCTGCTAGCTTCCTACGAGCAGTACTTC. As protein: CAWSLLASYEQYF.

The chain combines TRBV9 with TRBJ2-1; the match to TRBD1 covers 7 bases. The CDR3 contains 15 residues. The trim removed 2 bases at V and 7 bases at J, leaving 9 bases unmatched. Germline V gives CDR1 SGDLS, CDR2 YYNGEE. CDR3 sequence reads: CASSVHWTGRNEQFF. CDR3 bases: TGTGCCAGCAGCGTCCACTGGACAGGAAGGAATGAGCAGTTCTTC.

This clonotype came up many times. This chain links TRBV7-8 with TRBJ2-3; 10 bases are a match to TRBD2. The CDR3 length is 17 residues. Germline CDR1 is SGHVS and CDR2 is FQNEAQ. After removal of 1 base from V and 3 bases from J, the junction contained 7 bases not matched to a gene. CDR3 region: CASSLGSSGSWTDTQYF. The CDR3 DNA is TGTGCCAGCAGCTTAGGTTCTAGCGGGAGTTGGACAGATACGCAGTATTTT.

This clonotype appeared many times. This rearrangement joins TRBV7-2 to TRBJ1-5, with 7 bases aligning to TRBD1. The V segment lost 4 bases and the J segment 6 bases; nucleotides outside the gene matches: 6. CDR1 is SGHTA, CDR2 FQGNSA, per germline. The CDR3 runs to 14 residues. DNA for the CDR3: TGTGCCAGCAGCTCAGTCAGGGGGAGTCAGCCCCAGCATTTT. Encoded protein: CASSSVRGSQPQHF.

At least ten counts were recorded for this clonotype. V and J are TRBV30 and TRBJ2-3; TRBD1 matches at 9 bases. Germline V CDR1 and CDR2: GTSNPN, SVGIG (reference sequence). Unmatched junction bases numbered 6, after V lost 2 bases and J lost 0 bases. The CDR3 is 16 amino acids. The DNA for the CDR3 is TGTGCCTGGAGTACCGGGACAGGGTCTAGCACAGATACGCAGTATTTT. Translated: CAWSTGTGSSTDTQYF. Variable domain in full (rest from reference TRBV30 and TRBJ2-3): SQTIHQWPATLVQPVGSPLSLECTVEGTSNPNLYWYRQAAGRGLQLLFYSVGIGQISSEVPQNLSASRPQDRQFILSSKKLLLSDSGFYLCAWSTGTGSSTDTQYFGPGTRLTVL.

This clonotype was observed many times. The J gene is TRBJ2-7, the V gene TRBV15; the match to TRBD2 covers 10 bases. The CDR3 totals 16 residues. CDR1 is LNHNV, CDR2 YYDKDF, per germline (reference sequence). V was clipped by 0 bases and J by 2 bases; unmatched bases: 4. As DNA, the CDR3 is TGTGCCACCAGCAGAGATCGGACTAGCGGAACCTACGAGCAGTACTTC. It is translated as CATSRDRTSGTYEQYF.

This clonotype was detected ten times or more. The chain is built from TRBV20-1 and TRBJ2-3; D may match TRBD1 or TRBD2 (6 bases each). Germline CDR1 is DFQATT and CDR2 is SNEGSKA (reference sequence). The CDR3 covers 12 residues. Deletions cut 4 bases from V and 8 bases from J, with 13 bases between. The CDR3 nucleotides read TGCAGTGCTACGGGGGCGCCGGGTACGCAGTATTTT. This encodes CSATGAPGTQYF.

With regard to this clonotype: The junction does not match germline at one end; this may be a read error. The chain has TRBV7-9 and TRBJ2-1; D is unclear. This CDR3 has 13 residues. Germline V gene lookup returns CDR1 SEHNR and CDR2 FQNEAQ (reference sequence). The CDR3 DNA reads as TGTGCCAGCAGCTCGAGCTCCTACGATGAGCAGTTCTTC. It translates to CASSSSSYDEQFF.

A remark on this clonotype: The junction differs from germline at one of its ends, possibly a read error. This chain uses TRBV18 with TRBJ2-1; no firm D call. This CDR3 has 17 amino acids. The germline V gene encodes CDR1 KGHSH and CDR2 LQKENI. DNA for the CDR3: TGTGCCAGCTCACCACCGTTTTGGGTCAGCTCCTGCAATGAGCAGTTCTTC. Protein product: CASSPPFWVSSCNEQFF.

In this sample, this clonotype turned up many times. The J gene is TRBJ2-1, the V gene TRBV7-8; TRBD2 is a possible D gene (5 bases). The CDR3 contains 16 residues. Germline loops: CDR1 SGHVS, CDR2 FQNEAQ. The ends were cut back, 5 bases at V and 7 bases at J, with 21 bases in the middle. The CDR3 loop is CASSPRGTLLYNEQFF. The CDR3 coding sequence is TGTGCCAGCAGCCCCCGGGGAACGCTACTCTATAATGAGCAGTTCTTC.

This clonotype occurred a few times. The J gene is TRBJ2-3, the V gene TRBV24-1; 8 bases agree with TRBD2. The CDR3 is 14 residues long. The germline V gene has CDR1 KGHDR and CDR2 SFDVKD. The V segment lost 9 bases and the J segment 0 bases; nucleotides outside the gene matches: 4. DNA for the CDR3: TGTGCCACCCAGCGGGGGACTAGCACAGATACGCAGTATTTT. Amino acid sequence: CATQRGTSTDTQYF.

The table lists this clonotype with a few counts. The V and J genes are TRBV18 and TRBJ2-2; the match to TRBD2 covers 9 bases. Trimming took 4 bases from V and 1 from J; bases not matched to a gene: 7. The germline gives CDR1 KGHSH, CDR2 LQKENI. The length of the CDR3 is 17 residues. In DNA, the CDR3 is TGTGCCAGCTCACAACAGCGGGGGGACCTGAACACCGGGGAGCTGTTTTTT. Residues: CASSQQRGDLNTGELFF.

This clonotype was seen ten or more times. The V gene is TRBV18, the J gene TRBJ2-1; 7 positions match TRBD1. The CDR3 is 14 amino acids. Germline CDR1 and CDR2: KGHSH and LQKENI. V dropped 6 bases and J dropped 8; count of bases not matched to a gene: 10. The CDR3 coding sequence is TGTGCCAGCTCCGAAGACAGGGTTGGCGATGAGCAGTTCTTC. The encoded protein is CASSEDRVGDEQFF. Supplemented by reference TRBV18 and TRBJ2-1, the full variable domain reads NAGVMQNPRHLVRRRGQEARLRCSPMKGHSHVYWYRQLPEEGLKFMVYLQKENIIDESGMPKERFSAEFPKEGPSILRIQQVVRGDSAAYFCASSEDRVGDEQFFGPGTRLTVL.

This clonotype was picked up many times. This chain joins TRBV6-2 or TRBV6-3 and TRBJ2-1, with 15 bases identical to TRBD2. Germline V CDR1 and CDR2: MNHEY, SVGEGT. J was trimmed by 7 bases and V by 2 bases; bases with no gene match: 6. The CDR3 spans 17 residues. Here the CDR3 DNA reads TGTGCCAGCAGTTACGATGGGACTAGCGGGAGGAGGAATGAGCAGTTCTTC. This translates into CASSYDGTSGRRNEQFF.

This clonotype has more than one count but fewer than ten. The CDR3, as DNA: TGTGCCAGCAGTGGACGGGACAGCCCAAACATTCAGTACTTC. Its translation: CASSGRDSPNIQYF. This chain uses TRBV2 with TRBJ2-4; 7 bases match TRBD1. The CDR3 is 14 amino acids. The V segment lost 4 bases and the J segment 6 bases; nucleotides outside the gene matches: 6. In germline, CDR1 is SNHLY, CDR2 FYNNEI.

This rearrangement joins TRBV4-1 to TRBJ2-1; the match to TRBD2 covers 8 bases. Germline V gene data show CDR1 as MGHRA and CDR2 as YSYEKL. CDR3 size: 18 residues. The V gene end was trimmed by 0 bases and the J gene end by 6 bases; junction bases not matched to a gene: 13. CDR3 DNA sequence: TGCGCCAGCAGCCAAGAGCCCCCAAGTGTTAGCGGGGCCAATGAGCAGTTCTTC. This gives the protein CASSQEPPSVSGANEQFF.

The V call is TRBV19, the J call TRBJ2-3; TRBD2 aligns across 13 bases. The CDR3 runs to 19 residues. Trimming took 10 bases from V and 2 from J; bases not matched to a gene: 18. Germline V gene lookup returns CDR1 LNHDA and CDR2 SQIVND (reference sequence). The CDR3 is CATRPYALAGGPPTDTQYF. In nucleotides, the CDR3 is TGTGCCACGCGCCCCTATGCACTAGCGGGAGGGCCTCCCACAGATACGCAGTATTTT.

This clonotype showed up many times. V gene TRBV3-1 combines with J gene TRBJ2-5, with a tentative D call TRBD2 (6 bases). Trimming removed 4 bases from V and 2 bases from J, with 14 bases in between. The germline CDR1 and CDR2 sequences are LGHDT and YNNKEL (reference sequence). The CDR3 contains 15 residues. In DNA, the CDR3 is TGTGCCAGCAGCCTCACGGCCGGGGGTCAAGAGACCCAGTACTTC. Its protein is CASSLTAGGQETQYF.

Only a few counts were recorded for this clonotype. This chain links TRBV18 with TRBJ2-2; D not certain. The germline gives CDR1 KGHSH, CDR2 LQKENI. The CDR3 loop spans 16 amino acids. V gave up 3 bases and J gave up 6 bases, with 17 bases separating them. The CDR3 DNA reads TGTGCCAGCTCACCCCCCGGGCGGATCGTCGCCGGGGAGCTGTTTTTT. Amino acid sequence: CASSPPGRIVAGELFF.

In its sample, this clonotype was seen many times. The genes are TRBV5-1 and TRBJ2-7; D may be TRBD2 (6 bases). The CDR3 contains 16 residues. Trimming removed 0 bases at V and 0 bases at J, with 13 bases between. Per the germline V gene, CDR1 is SGHRS and CDR2 is YFSETQ. CDR3 sequence (DNA): TGCGCCAGCAGCTTGGTCAGCGGGCATAGCTCCTACGAGCAGTACTTC. As protein: CASSLVSGHSSYEQYF.

The table lists this clonotype with a few counts. This chain links TRBV15 with TRBJ1-1; D is possibly TRBD1 (5 bases). This CDR3 has 13 amino acids. V lost 5 bases, J lost 5 bases, and 12 bases lay in between. CDR1 and CDR2 from the germline V gene are LNHNV and YYDKDF (reference sequence). CDR3 sequence: CATSVGAGTEAFF. In DNA form, the CDR3 reads TGTGCCACCAGCGTAGGGGCTGGGACTGAAGCTTTCTTT.

The sample holds many counts of this clonotype. The chain combines TRBV13 with TRBJ1-1, with D perhaps matching TRBD1 (5 bases). In germline, CDR1 is PRHDT, CDR2 FYEKMQ (reference sequence). Between the trimmed V and J ends, which lost 1 base and 7 bases, there was a span of 7 bases. The CDR3 sequence is 12 residues long. This CDR3 reads CASSLAGHEAFF. For the CDR3, the DNA is TGTGCCAGCAGCTTAGCAGGGCATGAAGCTTTCTTT.